The 24 T cell receptor beta chains in this list originate from one sample, sequenced in a study of T cell repertoires in cytomegalovirus infection (dated by TCRdb to the late 2010s). No antigen has been assigned to these receptors. Sequencing instrument: Illumina HiSeq 1500. TCRdb reprocessed the public reads (quality trimming at Q25 with fastp, clone calling with MiXCR) and kept in-frame beta chains. One record per CDR3 amino acid sequence lists the most common genes and DNA. This sample is represented by about 310,000 distinct CDR3 sequences; 25% of them were singletons. The ten top clones hold about an eighth of the sample. According to the study, the label for this sample's treatment or condition signals: in vitro stimulation with specific CMV peptide epitopes to enrich CMV-specific T cells. The specimen comprised cultured PBMCs, sampled from culture after CMV antigen stimulation. The receptor source for this set is a human donor in good health (CMV status not recorded). Some clones in this sample may be carry-over from other donors' samples.

This clonotype was seen a handful of times. The V and J genes are TRBV28 and TRBJ1-2; D is possibly TRBD1 (5 bases). This CDR3 spans 15 amino acids. V was pared by 11 bases and J by 2 bases, with 21 bases between. Germline values: CDR1 MDHEN, CDR2 SYDVKM. CDR3 amino acids: CAAAWAGAGNYGYTF. In nucleotides, the CDR3 is TGTGCCGCCGCCTGGGCCGGGGCCGGGAACTATGGCTACACCTTC.

This clonotype has a handful of counts. The rearrangement uses TRBV5-4 and TRBJ2-5; D unclear. The CDR3 is 15 amino acids. V was trimmed by 1 base and J by 5 bases, leaving 15 bases between them. CDR1 SGHNT and CDR2 YYREEE come from the germline V gene (reference sequence). CDR3 loop: CASSLRLPSGETQYF. The CDR3 DNA is TGTGCCAGCAGCTTGAGGCTTCCCTCTGGGGAGACCCAGTACTTC.

This clonotype was recorded only once. The rearrangement links TRBV29-1 to TRBJ2-5; TRBD1 matches 7 bases. J gave up 2 bases and V 7 bases, and 7 bases lay outside the gene matches. Germline CDR1 and CDR2: SQVTM and ANQGSEA. This CDR3 spans 13 amino acids. As DNA, the CDR3 is TGCAGCGCCACGACAGGGAATCAAGAGACCCAGTACTTC. Its protein is CSATTGNQETQYF.

This clonotype has just a few counts. The chain employs TRBV5-1 and TRBJ1-1, with a possible D match to TRBD1 (5 bases). Between the trimmed V and J ends, which lost 5 bases and 0 bases, there was a span of 11 bases. The CDR3 is 14 residues long. CDR1 is SGHRS and CDR2 is YFSETQ in the germline V gene. The CDR3 DNA sequence: TGCGCCAGCAGTACAGGATTAATGAACACTGAAGCTTTCTTT. It codes for CASSTGLMNTEAFF.

This clonotype appeared once. The V and J genes are TRBV30 and TRBJ1-1; the D is unclear. Trimming removed 2 bases from V and 4 bases from J, with 11 bases in between. CDR3 length: 13 amino acids. Germline values: CDR1 GTSNPN, CDR2 SVGIG (reference sequence). CDR3 DNA sequence: TGTGCCTGGAGTTTCTCGCTATCCACTGAAGCTTTCTTT. It is translated as CAWSFSLSTEAFF.

This clonotype turned up a few times. V usage is TRBV25-1 and J usage is TRBJ1-6; D remains ambiguous. The CDR3 runs 15 residues. Germline V gene data show CDR1 as MGHDK and CDR2 as SYGVNS. V was shortened by 4 bases and J by 0 bases, with 7 bases between the two germline ends. The CDR3 DNA reads as TGTGCCAGCAGTGGAGTCAGCTCCTATAATTCACCCCTCCACTTT. Its protein is CASSGVSSYNSPLHF.

V usage is TRBV10-2 and J usage is TRBJ2-1; possible D gene TRBD2, 6 bases. V was cut by 3 bases and J by 2 bases, with 20 bases left in between. Per germline, CDR1 WSHSY and CDR2 SAAADI. The CDR3 is 18 residues long. The CDR3 DNA is TGCGCCAGCAGTGACTTGTGGGGACGGGAGAGCCCCTACAATGAGCAGTTCTTC. Translating gives CASSDLWGRESPYNEQFF.

The chain combines TRBV7-3 with TRBJ2-1, with D unclear. The CDR3 is 15 amino acids. Trimming cost V 5 bases and J 1 base, with 12 bases left between them. Germline V gene sequence: CDR1 SGHTA, CDR2 FQGTGA. DNA of the CDR3: TGTGCCAGCAGCCTGCAGCGTGAATCCTACAATGAGCAGTTCTTC. Protein product: CASSLQRESYNEQFF.

This clonotype was found many times. The chain uses TRBV7-2 and TRBJ2-5, with 10 bases that match TRBD1. This CDR3 spans 14 amino acids. The junction had 3 bases not matched to a gene; V was cut back by 4 bases and J by 4 bases. Germline CDR1 and CDR2: SGHTA and FQGNSA. CDR3 DNA sequence: TGTGCCAGCAGCTCCGGACAGGGGGGAGAGACCCAGTACTTC. It is translated as CASSSGQGGETQYF.

The V and J genes are TRBV7-9 and TRBJ1-1, with a weak D call TRBD1 (6 bases). The germline V gene encodes CDR1 SEHNR and CDR2 FQNEAQ (reference sequence). Deletions cut 4 bases from V and 11 bases from J, with 14 bases between. CDR3 length: 12 residues. In DNA form, the CDR3 reads TGTGCCAGCAGCTCCGAGGGGGACATGGCTTTCTTT. Translated, it gives CASSSEGDMAFF.

Of note for this clonotype: This may come from a read error, since a much larger clone is one base off. J is TRBJ2-7 and V is TRBV7-9; D call uncertain. The CDR3 runs to 12 residues. Germline CDR1 and CDR2: SEHNR and FQNEAQ (reference sequence). For the CDR3, the DNA is TGTGCCAGCAGCTTCGTCTCCTACGAGCACTACTTC. Translated, it gives CASSFVSYEHYF.

There are a few counts of this clonotype. The chain employs TRBV28 and TRBJ1-2; 8 bases are shared with TRBD1. Trimming cost V 6 bases and J 4 bases; bases outside gene matches: 7. Germline lookup yields CDR1 MDHEN and CDR2 SYDVKM. The CDR3 has 14 residues. CDR3 region: CASRQGAGFYGYTF. The CDR3 DNA sequence: TGTGCCAGCAGGCAGGGGGCAGGTTTCTATGGCTACACCTTC.

For this clonotype: This may be a read error, as it is one base from a much larger clone. J is TRBJ2-3 and V is TRBV7-2; the D gene is possibly TRBD1 (6 bases). The CDR3 spans 14 residues. V lost 6 bases to trimming and J lost 10 bases, with 20 bases between them. CDR1 and CDR2 (germline): SGHTA, FQGNSA. The CDR3 spells CASRPGRGRDAQYF. The CDR3 DNA sequence: TGTGCCAGCAGGCCTGGAAGGGGGAGAGACGCGCAGTATTTT. The full variable domain, its missing parts supplied by reference TRBV7-2 and TRBJ2-3, is GAGVSQSPSNKVTEKGKDVELRCDPISGHTALYWYRQSLGQGLEFLIYFQGNSAPDKSGLPSDRFSAERTGGSVSTLTIQRTQQEDSAVYLCASRPGRGRDAQYFGPGTRLTVL.

V and J are TRBV28 and TRBJ1-1, with 9 nucleotides matching TRBD1. The CDR3 has 14 amino acids. Looked up from germline, CDR1 is MDHEN and CDR2 is SYDVKM. Trimming took 7 bases from V and 5 from J; bases not matched to a gene: 8. The CDR3 is CASTWGTGNTEAFF. In nucleotides, the CDR3 is TGTGCCAGCACCTGGGGGACAGGGAATACTGAAGCTTTCTTT.

The J gene is TRBJ1-5, the V gene TRBV4-1; D not certain. Germline CDR1 and CDR2: MGHRA and YSYEKL. The CDR3 runs 13 residues. Deletions cut 0 bases from V and 5 bases from J, with 5 bases between. The CDR3, as DNA: TGCGCCAGCAGCCAAGATGGTCATCAGCCCCAGCATTTT. Its translation: CASSQDGHQPQHF.

The V gene is TRBV10-3, the J gene TRBJ2-1; the match to TRBD2 covers 8 bases. The CDR3 has 16 residues. V shed 4 bases and J 1 base; nucleotides not matched to a gene: 6. Germline assignment: CDR1 ENHRY and CDR2 SYGVKD. The chain's CDR3 is CAISGSGTRSYNEQFF. For the CDR3, the DNA is TGTGCCATCAGTGGATCCGGGACTAGGTCCTACAATGAGCAGTTCTTC.

The rearrangement joins TRBV7-2 to TRBJ1-2; 7 nucleotides agree with TRBD1. Per germline, CDR1 SGHTA and CDR2 FQGNSA. CDR3 length: 13 amino acids. After removal of 5 bases from V and 2 bases from J, the junction contained 2 bases not matched to a gene. The CDR3 coding sequence is TGTGCCAGCAGCACGGACAGGAACTATGGCTACACCTTC. Protein product: CASSTDRNYGYTF. Full variable domain (outside the CDR3, taken from reference TRBV7-2 and TRBJ1-2): GAGVSQSPSNKVTEKGKDVELRCDPISGHTALYWYRQSLGQGLEFLIYFQGNSAPDKSGLPSDRFSAERTGGSVSTLTIQRTQQEDSAVYLCASSTDRNYGYTFGSGTRLTVV.

This clonotype appeared many times. V gene TRBV7-9 combines with J gene TRBJ2-5, with D hard to call. This CDR3 comprises 13 residues. The germline gives CDR1 SEHNR, CDR2 FQNEAQ (reference sequence). The V end was cut by 3 bases, the J end by 1 base, with 6 bases between. The CDR3 coding sequence is TGTGCCAGCAGCTTTAACGGCCAAGAGACCCAGTACTTC. Its protein product is CASSFNGQETQYF.

The chain combines TRBV12-3 or TRBV12-4 with TRBJ2-2, with 8 bases fitting TRBD2. CDR3 length: 16 residues. V lost 0 bases, J lost 5 bases, and 5 bases stayed unmatched. In nucleotides, the CDR3 is TGTGCCAGCAGTTTAGCGGCGGGAGGAGGAACCGGGGAGCTGTTTTTT. It codes for CASSLAAGGGTGELFF.

This clonotype was observed at least ten times. The chain uses TRBV7-2 and TRBJ2-1, with D hard to call. Trimming cost V 8 bases and J 5 bases, with 19 bases left between them. Germline V gene data show CDR1 as SGHTA and CDR2 as FQGNSA. This CDR3 has 15 amino acids. CDR3 nucleotides: TGTGCCAGCGGAACCTCATTCGCCCTAAACAATGAGCAGTTCTTC. Its translation is CASGTSFALNNEQFF.

This chain joins TRBV23-1 and TRBJ2-1, with D tentatively TRBD2 (6 bases). TRBV23-1 is filed as an ORF, its function uncertain. The V end was cut by 1 base, the J end by 6 bases, with 40 bases between. The CDR3 contains 24 residues. Here the CDR3 DNA reads TGCGCCAGCAGTCAATTCCATTTGGTACTTCGGCTAGCGTCATTTTCCCGGCATACCAATGAGCAGTTCTTC. Translated: CASSQFHLVLRLASFSRHTNEQFF.

With regard to this clonotype: The junction differs from germline at one of its ends, possibly a read error. This rearrangement joins TRBV7-9 to TRBJ2-3; TRBD2 aligns across 8 bases. From germline, CDR1 is SEHNR and CDR2 FQNEAQ (reference sequence). The CDR3 has 13 amino acids. DNA for the CDR3: TGTGCCAGCAGCCGCGACGGGAGGGGGACCTGGGGTTTT. Translating gives CASSRDGRGTWGF.

This clonotype came up a few times. The V gene is TRBV2, the J gene TRBJ1-4; 8 bases map to TRBD1. Germline values: CDR1 SNHLY, CDR2 FYNNEI. The CDR3 is 12 amino acids. V was pared by 10 bases and J by 10 bases, with 8 bases of the junction left unmatched. CDR3 sequence (DNA): TGTGCCACCAACGAACAGGGGGGAAAACTGTTTTTT. Its translation: CATNEQGGKLFF.

This clonotype was seen ten or more times. This chain connects TRBV7-2 to TRBJ1-5; D remains unclear. Trimming stripped 2 bases from V and 6 bases from J, with 11 bases between. The CDR3 extends over 14 amino acids. CDR1 SGHTA and CDR2 FQGNSA come from the germline V gene. CDR3 in DNA: TGTGCCAGCAGCTTAAAAGGGATGGGTCAGCCCCAGCATTTT. Encoded protein: CASSLKGMGQPQHF.